Presented here are 26 T cell receptor beta chains from one specimen sequenced in a study of OX40 agonist ivuxolimab in advanced cancers. Produced via immunoSEQ multiplex PCR; TCRdb's table is partial and in-frame only. Among fewer than 20,000 clones listed, roughly 90% were seen once. Sequenced material: CD4+ or CD8+ T cells sorted from blood, taken in a trial of the OX40 agonist ivuxolimab. The receptors were gathered from an adult with an advanced solid tumor such as melanoma, head and neck, liver or kidney cancer.

The chain recombines TRBV9 with TRBJ2-1, with 9 bases lining up with TRBD1. Germline CDR1 and CDR2: SGDLS and YYNGEE. This CDR3 contains 16 residues. V dropped 1 base and J dropped 3; count of bases not matched to a gene: 5. CDR3 in amino acids: CASSVPDRGYYNEQFF. DNA of the CDR3: TGTGCCAGCAGCGTACCAGACAGGGGGTACTACAATGAGCAGTTCTTC.

The V gene is TRBV11-2, the J gene TRBJ2-1; D call uncertain. CDR3 length: 11 amino acids. With 1 base removed from V and 10 bases from J, the gap between germline ends came to 5 bases. The germline V gene has CDR1 SGHAT and CDR2 FQNNGV. In DNA, the CDR3 is TGTGCCAGCAGCTTAGGGCGCGAGCAGTTCTTC. Translation gives CASSLGREQFF.

This clone was picked up one time. The J gene is TRBJ2-7, the V gene TRBV6-5, with D perhaps TRBD1 or TRBD2 (5 bases each). The V gene's germline CDR1 is MNHEY and CDR2 SVGAGI. Trimming took 6 bases from V and 2 from J, leaving 17 bases between them. There are 15 residues in the CDR3. The CDR3 reads CASRGSRDPAYEQYF. The CDR3 DNA sequence: TGTGCCAGCAGGGGGAGCCGGGACCCTGCCTACGAGCAGTACTTC.

The CDR3 DNA is TGTGCCAGCAGTGGGGGGAGGTCTAGGGGACAGGGACTCAAATGGGGCACTGAAGCTTTCTTT. This translates into CASSGGRSRGQGLKWGTEAFF. V and J are TRBV27 and TRBJ1-1; the match to TRBD1 covers 9 bases. Germline V gives CDR1 MNHEY, CDR2 SMNVEV (reference sequence). This CDR3 has 21 amino acids. The ends lost 5 bases at V and 4 bases at J; junction bases unmatched: 26.

The chain is built from TRBV19 and TRBJ2-3, with 13 positions matching TRBD2. V trimming: 6 bases; J trimming: 4 bases; junction bases outside the gene matches: 4. Germline V gives CDR1 LNHDA, CDR2 SQIVND (reference sequence). CDR3 length equals 15 residues. The DNA of the CDR3 is TGTGCCAGTAGAATTACTAGCGGGAGGGCAGATACGCAGTATTTT. It yields the protein CASRITSGRADTQYF.

CDR3 DNA sequence: TGTGCCAGCAGTGAGAGACTAGCGGGTACTGGGACCTCCTACGAGCAGTACTTC. Protein sequence: CASSERLAGTGTSYEQYF. The rearrangement links TRBV2 to TRBJ2-7, with 10 bases identical to TRBD2. Germline V gene sequence: CDR1 SNHLY, CDR2 FYNNEI. CDR3 length: 18 residues. After removal of 3 bases from V and 0 bases from J, the junction contained 11 bases not matched to a gene. Variable domain in full (rest from reference TRBV2 and TRBJ2-7): EPEVTQTPSHQVTQMGQEVILRCVPISNHLYFYWYRQILGQKVEFLVSFYNNEISEKSEIFDDQFSVERPDGSNFTLKIRSTKLEDSAMYFCASSERLAGTGTSYEQYFGPGTRLTVT.

The genes are TRBV7-9 and TRBJ1-1, with TRBD1 as a possible D gene (6 bases). The CDR3 sequence is 16 residues long. The V gene's germline CDR1 is SEHNR and CDR2 FQNEAQ (reference sequence). With 5 bases removed from V and 3 bases from J, the gap between germline ends came to 19 bases. The CDR3 region is CASSPAQQGRDTEAFF. The CDR3 DNA is TGTGCCAGCAGCCCCGCCCAACAGGGAAGAGACACTGAAGCTTTCTTT.

This clone was detected once. DNA of the CDR3: TGTGCCAGCAGTTTGCGGCGGGAGGGGAATGAGCAGTTCTTC. Translation: CASSLRREGNEQFF. V usage is TRBV27 and J usage is TRBJ2-1; 9 bases fit TRBD2. The CDR3 contains 14 residues. V lost 3 bases, J lost 7 bases, and 4 bases stayed unmatched. Germline CDR1 MNHEY, CDR2 SMNVEV (reference sequence).

This chain uses TRBV30 with TRBJ2-3; D is undetermined. Germline CDR1 reads GTSNPN; CDR2 reads SVGIG (reference sequence). The V end lost 2 bases, the J end lost 3 bases, and 9 bases lay between the germline ends. The CDR3 consists of 13 residues. CDR3 DNA sequence: TGTGCCTGGAGTACGTTACTGACAGATACGCAGTATTTT. Its protein is CAWSTLLTDTQYF. Complete variable domain (other parts from reference TRBV30 and TRBJ2-3): SQTIHQWPATLVQPVGSPLSLECTVEGTSNPNLYWYRQAAGRGLQLLFYSVGIGQISSEVPQNLSASRPQDRQFILSSKKLLLSDSGFYLCAWSTLLTDTQYFGPGTRLTVL.

The table lists this clone with a few counts. V is TRBV2 and J is TRBJ2-7, with 12 bases fitting TRBD2. V shed 3 bases and J 3 bases; nucleotides not matched to a gene: 0. Germline V gene data show CDR1 as SNHLY and CDR2 as FYNNEI. CDR3 length equals 14 residues. The CDR3 sequence is CASSETSGSYEQYF. CDR3 sequence (DNA): TGTGCCAGCAGTGAGACTAGCGGGAGCTACGAGCAGTACTTC. Together with reference TRBV2 and TRBJ2-7, the CDR3 gives the full variable domain: EPEVTQTPSHQVTQMGQEVILRCVPISNHLYFYWYRQILGQKVEFLVSFYNNEISEKSEIFDDQFSVERPDGSNFTLKIRSTKLEDSAMYFCASSETSGSYEQYFGPGTRLTVT.

In regard to this clone: This sample includes further DNA sequences coding for the same CDR3. The rearrangement joins TRBV9 to TRBJ2-7; 9 nucleotides line up with TRBD1. V shed 4 bases and J 5 bases; nucleotides not matched to a gene: 7. Germline assignment: CDR1 SGDLS and CDR2 YYNGEE. The CDR3 is made up of 14 amino acids. Written as DNA, the CDR3 is TGTGCCAGCAGCCCTTGGGACAGGGTCAACGAGCAGTACTTC. It codes for CASSPWDRVNEQYF.

The chain has TRBV29-1 and TRBJ1-3; 8 positions agree with TRBD1. The CDR3 extends over 13 amino acids. The V gene's germline CDR1 is SQVTM and CDR2 ANQGSEA. V trimming: 5 bases; J trimming: 3 bases; junction bases outside the gene matches: 3. Here the CDR3 DNA reads TGCAGCGTTCAGGGGGCGGATGGAAACACCATATATTTT. It translates to CSVQGADGNTIYF. Drawing the rest from reference TRBV29-1 and TRBJ1-3, the complete variable domain is SAVISQKPSRDICQRGTSLTIQCQVDSQVTMMFWYRQQPGQSLTLIATANQGSEATYESGFVIDKFPISRPNLTFSTLTVSNMSPEDSSIYLCSVQGADGNTIYFGEGSWLTVV.

Only a few counts were recorded for this clone. The J gene is TRBJ1-2, the V gene TRBV27, with a tentative D call TRBD1 (5 bases). The CDR3 runs 17 residues. V was clipped by 2 bases and J by 5 bases, with 21 bases between them. From germline, CDR1 is MNHEY and CDR2 SMNVEV (reference sequence). CDR3 amino acids: CASSLIVSGTRVYGYTF. The CDR3 DNA is TGTGCCAGCAGTTTAATTGTTTCAGGGACTCGGGTATATGGCTACACCTTC.

This clone was seen a single time. The J gene is TRBJ2-2, the V gene TRBV9, with 8 bases matching TRBD1. The CDR3 is made up of 17 amino acids. The germline CDR1 and CDR2 sequences are SGDLS and YYNGEE. With V trimmed by 4 bases and J by 6 bases, 14 bases remained unmatched. CDR3: CASSLERRTGSPGELFF. As DNA, the CDR3 is TGTGCCAGCAGCCTAGAAAGGCGGACAGGGTCACCCGGGGAGCTGTTTTTT.

The chain's CDR3 is CASSFGQNQPQHF. Written as DNA, the CDR3 is TGTGCCAGCAGCTTCGGACAGAATCAGCCCCAGCATTTT. The chain joins TRBV11-3 to TRBJ1-5, with D tentatively TRBD1 (6 bases). CDR1 and CDR2 (germline): SGHNT, YENEEA. Trimming took off 3 bases at V and 4 bases at J, with 7 bases between the two ends. The CDR3 spans 13 residues.

The chain recombines TRBV5-5 with TRBJ2-3; D is uncertain. The CDR3 loop spans 13 amino acids. Germline V gene sequence: CDR1 SGHKS, CDR2 YYEKEE (reference sequence). V was cut by 1 base and J by 2 bases, with 5 bases left in between. CDR3 nucleotide sequence: TGTGCCAGCAGCTTGCTGTACACAGATACGCAGTATTTT. Amino acids: CASSLLYTDTQYF.

The V gene is TRBV13, the J gene TRBJ2-1, with TRBD2 matching 12 bases. CDR3 length: 16 amino acids. J was trimmed by 3 bases and V by 4 bases; bases with no gene match: 4. CDR1 and CDR2 (germline): PRHDT, FYEKMQ (reference sequence). This CDR3 reads CASSSLTSGSYNEQFF. CDR3 bases: TGTGCCAGCAGCTCCCTGACTAGCGGGAGCTACAATGAGCAGTTCTTC.

J is TRBJ1-2 and V is TRBV9, with D uncertain. The CDR3 consists of 14 residues. Germline assignment: CDR1 SGDLS and CDR2 YYNGEE. Trimming took off 5 bases at V and 6 bases at J, with 17 bases between the two ends. The DNA for the CDR3 is TGTGCCAGCAGTGGTCAGATGGGGTCGGATGGCTACACCTTC. This encodes CASSGQMGSDGYTF.

This chain uses TRBV7-6 with TRBJ1-1; D is ambiguous. Germline V CDR1 and CDR2: SGHVS, FNYEAQ. Trimming took off 6 bases at V and 3 bases at J, with 14 bases between the two ends. This CDR3 region has 14 residues. CDR3 DNA: TGTGCCAGCAGGGTCACGGAGGGCCACACTGAAGCTTTCTTT. Translating gives CASRVTEGHTEAFF.

The chain couples TRBV2 to TRBJ2-7, with D uncertain. V was trimmed by 7 bases and J by 0 bases, leaving 19 bases between them. CDR3 size: 16 residues. CDR1 is SNHLY, CDR2 FYNNEI, per germline. CDR3 sequence: CASKATKLAGSYEQYF. CDR3 bases: TGTGCCAGCAAGGCTACTAAGCTTGCCGGCTCCTACGAGCAGTACTTC.

This chain joins TRBV29-1 and TRBJ1-5, with D possibly matching TRBD1 (6 bases). The germline V gene has CDR1 SQVTM and CDR2 ANQGSEA. Deletions cut 3 bases from V and 6 bases from J, with 15 bases between. The CDR3 runs 14 residues. Here the CDR3 DNA reads TGCAGCGTTGAGGAGGGGGGACCAGGTCAGCCCCAGCATTTT. This encodes CSVEEGGPGQPQHF.

The gene calls are TRBV30 and TRBJ2-6; TRBD2 aligns across 7 bases. Unmatched junction bases numbered 12, after V lost 0 bases and J lost 7 bases. CDR3 length: 17 amino acids. Germline assignment: CDR1 GTSNPN and CDR2 SVGIG (reference sequence). CDR3 amino acids: CAWSVKGGRETANVLTF. CDR3 in DNA: TGTGCCTGGAGTGTAAAAGGAGGGAGGGAGACAGCCAACGTCCTGACTTTC. Combining the CDR3 with reference TRBV30 and TRBJ2-6 gives the whole variable domain SQTIHQWPATLVQPVGSPLSLECTVEGTSNPNLYWYRQAAGRGLQLLFYSVGIGQISSEVPQNLSASRPQDRQFILSSKKLLLSDSGFYLCAWSVKGGRETANVLTFGAGSRLTVL.

V and J are TRBV27 and TRBJ2-3; the D gene could be TRBD1 or TRBD2 (5 bases each). V was clipped by 0 bases and J by 2 bases, with 18 bases between them. The CDR3 totals 18 residues. Germline V CDR1 and CDR2: MNHEY, SMNVEV (reference sequence). This CDR3 is CASSLSWVWGSNTDTQYF. CDR3 DNA sequence: TGTGCCAGCAGTTTATCGTGGGTGTGGGGGAGTAACACAGATACGCAGTATTTT.

The chain combines TRBV13 with TRBJ2-5, with 9 bases that match TRBD1. This CDR3 spans 13 amino acids. Trimming cost V 6 bases and J 5 bases; bases outside gene matches: 4. From germline, CDR1 is PRHDT and CDR2 FYEKMQ (reference sequence). The CDR3 DNA reads as TGTGCCAGCAGGTGGACAGGGGAGGAGACCCAGTACTTC. Translating it yields CASRWTGEETQYF.

This clone was counted between two and nine times. The rearrangement joins TRBV7-6 to TRBJ2-7, with D possibly being TRBD2 (5 bases). The CDR3 spans 13 residues. The V gene's germline CDR1 is SGHVS and CDR2 FNYEAQ. V was clipped by 5 bases and J by 6 bases, with 14 bases between them. The CDR3 sequence: CASSPGRRGEQYF. In nucleotides, the CDR3 is TGTGCCAGCAGCCCGGGGAGACGCGGCGAGCAGTACTTC.

This chain connects TRBV6-5 to TRBJ1-5; the match to TRBD1 covers 8 bases. Germline V gives CDR1 MNHEY, CDR2 SVGAGI. V shed 6 bases, J shed 0 bases, and the junction held 4 bases outside the gene matches. The CDR3 sequence is 15 residues long. The CDR3 region has the DNA TGTGCCAGCAGCCGGACAGGGAATAGCAATCAGCCCCAGCATTTT. As protein: CASSRTGNSNQPQHF.